These 26 T cell receptor beta chains came from one sample sequenced in a study of Ad26.COV2.S vaccination and SARS-CoV-2 variants. Libraries were prepared by immunoSEQ multiplex PCR; TCRdb keeps only in-frame clonotypes and omits some of them. Counted here are some 520,000 clones, around nine tenths occurring once; the ten biggest clones make up more than 10%. Treatment: around 19 received Ad26.COV2.S at low or high dose, single or two shots; five or six received placebo; per-sample allocation not given. Day 63 after the first injection of vaccine or placebo was the sampling time. The sample here was peripheral blood, taken in a trial of Ad26.COV2.S vaccine versus placebo. All receptors derive from a person between 18 and 65 years old who received the Ad26.COV2.S COVID-19 vaccine or a placebo.

This clone was recorded only once. V is TRBV5-4 and J is TRBJ2-5, with 9 bases that match TRBD2. The J segment lost 5 bases and the V segment lost 0 bases, leaving 8 bases of the junction unmatched. The germline gives CDR1 SGHNT, CDR2 YYREEE (reference sequence). The CDR3 spans 16 residues. DNA of the CDR3: TGTGCCAGCAGCTTGGCCCGGCGGGAGGGGAAGGAGACCCAGTACTTC. Amino acid sequence: CASSLARREGKETQYF.

V gene TRBV7-9 combines with J gene TRBJ1-3; the D gene is possibly TRBD1 (6 bases). Trimming stripped 7 bases from V and 4 bases from J, with 23 bases between. Germline V CDR1 and CDR2: SEHNR, FQNEAQ (reference sequence). CDR3 size: 17 residues. CDR3 region: CASTHDVLQGGGNTIYF. The CDR3 nucleotides read TGTGCCAGCACCCACGATGTATTACAGGGTGGAGGAAACACCATATATTTT.

CDR3 amino acids: CASSPRDKISGNTIYF. The CDR3, as DNA: TGTGCCAGCTCACCACGGGACAAGATCTCTGGAAACACCATATATTTT. The chain combines TRBV18 with TRBJ1-3; a weak D match, TRBD1 (6 bases). CDR1 and CDR2 (germline): KGHSH, LQKENI. The CDR3 length is 16 residues. V was cut by 1 base and J by 0 bases, with 10 bases left in between.

This sequence joins TRBV15 and TRBJ2-5, with TRBD1 matching 8 bases. V lost 6 bases and J lost 2; bases outside the gene matches: 5. The CDR3 consists of 14 residues. Per the germline V gene, CDR1 is LNHNV and CDR2 is YYDKDF (reference sequence). DNA for the CDR3: TGTGCCACCAGTAGACAGGGGAGGCAAGAGACCCAGTACTTC. Translation: CATSRQGRQETQYF.

The chain's CDR3 is CASSPNRENIQYF. CDR3 in DNA: TGTGCCAGCAGCCCAAACAGGGAAAACATTCAGTACTTC. The rearrangement joins TRBV7-3 to TRBJ2-4, with D perhaps matching TRBD1 (6 bases). The germline V gene has CDR1 SGHTA and CDR2 FQGTGA. This CDR3 is 13 amino acids long. V gave up 5 bases and J gave up 5 bases, with 10 bases separating them.

This clone was observed a single time. The chain couples TRBV7-2 to TRBJ1-1, with TRBD1 identical over 9 bases. This CDR3 has 15 residues. Germline-derived CDR1 and CDR2 are SGHTA and FQGNSA. With V trimmed by 2 bases and J by 8 bases, 9 bases remained unmatched. CDR3 amino acids: CASSLIGTGRGEAFF. The CDR3 DNA follows: TGTGCCAGCAGCTTAATTGGGACAGGGAGGGGAGAAGCTTTCTTT.

This clone was observed a few times. This CDR3 is CASSLDGREAFF. DNA for the CDR3: TGCGCCAGCAGCTTGGATGGACGGGAAGCTTTCTTT. The chain combines TRBV5-1 with TRBJ1-1; unclear D gene. Trimming removed 0 bases at V and 8 bases at J, with 8 bases between. The CDR3 has 12 amino acids. Germline assignment: CDR1 SGHRS and CDR2 YFSETQ.

This clone was observed once. The chain couples TRBV18 to TRBJ2-7; D is ambiguous. Germline V gives CDR1 KGHSH, CDR2 LQKENI. The CDR3 contains 13 residues. Trimming removed 6 bases at V and 3 bases at J, with 12 bases between. CDR3 residues: CASSKDQLYEQYF. Here the CDR3 DNA reads TGTGCCAGCTCCAAGGACCAACTCTACGAGCAGTACTTC.

This clone was found a few times. The J gene is TRBJ2-7, the V gene TRBV25-1; D is unclear. This CDR3 is built from 13 residues. Germline loops: CDR1 MGHDK, CDR2 SYGVNS. V gave up 1 base and J gave up 3 bases, with 7 bases separating them. The CDR3 loop is CASSEFGVYEQYF. The DNA for the CDR3 is TGTGCCAGCAGTGAATTCGGAGTCTACGAGCAGTACTTC.

V is TRBV6-5 and J is TRBJ1-1; 8 bases are shared with TRBD1. Germline values: CDR1 MNHEY, CDR2 SVGAGI. Losses at the gene ends were 5 bases for V and 2 bases for J; bases not matched to a gene: 4. The length of the CDR3 is 14 residues. The CDR3 DNA reads TGTGCCAGCAGTAAGGACAGGGCCAACACTGAAGCTTTCTTT. It specifies CASSKDRANTEAFF.

The J gene is TRBJ1-5, the V gene TRBV5-8; D is uncertain. The CDR3 length is 14 residues. V was shortened by 0 bases and J by 3 bases, with 7 bases between the two germline ends. Germline CDR1 SGHTS, CDR2 YDEGEE. The CDR3 sequence: CASSLVQNNQPQHF. DNA of the CDR3: TGTGCCAGCAGCTTGGTACAGAACAATCAGCCCCAGCATTTT. Full variable domain (remainder filled in from reference TRBV5-8 and TRBJ1-5): EAGVTQSPTHLIKTRGQQATLRCSPISGHTSVYWYQQALGLGLQFLLWYDEGEERNRGNFPPRFSGRQFPNYSSELNVNALELEDSALYLCASSLVQNNQPQHFGDGTRLSIL.

V is TRBV19 and J is TRBJ1-2; 7 nucleotides align to TRBD1. V lost 6 bases and J lost 1; bases outside the gene matches: 11. CDR3 size: 16 residues. Germline CDR1 is LNHDA and CDR2 is SQIVND (reference sequence). Here the CDR3 reads CASRKNRGPDNYGYTF. The CDR3 DNA sequence: TGTGCCAGTAGAAAAAACAGGGGTCCGGATAACTATGGCTACACCTTC.

The chain recombines TRBV27 with TRBJ1-5; perhaps TRBD1 as D (6 bases). The CDR3 sequence is 13 residues long. V shed 4 bases and J shed 6 bases, with 10 bases lying between them. The germline CDR1 and CDR2 sequences are MNHEY and SMNVEV (reference sequence). CDR3 amino acids: CASSSRTAQPQHF. For the CDR3, the DNA is TGTGCCAGCAGTTCCCGGACAGCTCAGCCCCAGCATTTT.

The CDR3 DNA reads as TGTGCCAGCAGTTCCCGAGCGGGAGGGAGAGACGAGCAGTACTTC. As protein: CASSSRAGGRDEQYF. The V call is TRBV27, the J call TRBJ2-7, with TRBD2 matching over 10 bases. CDR3 size: 15 residues. Germline loops: CDR1 MNHEY, CDR2 SMNVEV (reference sequence). With V trimmed by 4 bases and J by 5 bases, 8 bases remained unmatched.

The CDR3 here is CASSQAGAGGEQYF. CDR3 nucleotides: TGCGCCAGCAGCCAAGCGGGGGCGGGTGGCGAGCAGTACTTC. The rearrangement links TRBV4-1 to TRBJ2-7; D might be TRBD1 or TRBD2, each matching 6 bases. Deletions cut 1 base from V and 6 bases from J, with 13 bases between. CDR1 MGHRA and CDR2 YSYEKL come from the germline V gene. The CDR3 loop spans 14 amino acids.

This chain uses TRBV28 with TRBJ1-3; D call uncertain. The CDR3 totals 15 residues. V lost 7 bases and J 0 bases, leaving 13 bases between the germline ends. In germline, CDR1 is MDHEN, CDR2 SYDVKM. The CDR3 region has the DNA TGTGCCAGCACCCGAGAGAATAGCTCTGGAAACACCATATATTTT. Amino acid sequence: CASTRENSSGNTIYF.

The chain combines TRBV7-2 with TRBJ2-7; TRBD1 matches 8 bases. The length of the CDR3 is 14 residues. Germline V gene lookup returns CDR1 SGHTA and CDR2 FQGNSA. Losses at the gene ends were 3 bases for V and 4 bases for J; bases not matched to a gene: 5. CDR3 region: CASSFGQGLYEQYF. CDR3 coding DNA: TGTGCCAGCAGCTTCGGACAGGGATTGTACGAGCAGTACTTC.

This chain links TRBV19 with TRBJ2-1, with D possibly TRBD1 on 5 matching bases. Germline values: CDR1 LNHDA, CDR2 SQIVND (reference sequence). The CDR3 has 17 residues. Trimming pared 3 bases from V and 7 bases from J, leaving 22 bases between. CDR3 nucleotides: TGTGCCAGTAGTATCAAGACGCAGGGTATGAGAGGAAATGAGCAGTTCTTC. It is translated as CASSIKTQGMRGNEQFF.

The chain links TRBV19 to TRBJ2-2; the match to TRBD1 covers 10 bases. From germline, CDR1 is LNHDA and CDR2 SQIVND (reference sequence). V trimming: 5 bases; J trimming: 4 bases; junction bases outside the gene matches: 7. The CDR3 contains 16 residues. The CDR3 DNA sequence: TGTGCCAGTAGTGTTTCCGGGACAGGGGTCACCGGGGAGCTGTTTTTT. Protein sequence: CASSVSGTGVTGELFF.

In the case of this clone: The sample has other DNA sequences that encode this CDR3 too. The V call is TRBV28, the J call TRBJ1-1; D remains unclear. Germline-derived CDR1 and CDR2 are MDHEN and SYDVKM. Deletions cut 5 bases from V and 1 base from J, with 2 bases between. The CDR3 totals 11 residues. The chain's CDR3 is CASSENTEAFF. The CDR3 coding sequence is TGTGCCAGCAGTGAGAACACTGAAGCTTTCTTT. Using reference TRBV28 and TRBJ1-1 for the parts outside the CDR3, the full variable domain is DVKVTQSSRYLVKRTGEKVFLECVQDMDHENMFWYRQDPGLGLRLIYFSYDVKMKEKGDIPEGYSVSREKKERFSLILESASTNQTSMYLCASSENTEAFFGQGTRLTVV.

The chain joins TRBV4-2 to TRBJ1-1, with D unresolved. Germline V CDR1 and CDR2: LGHNA, YNFKEQ. This CDR3 spans 16 amino acids. V lost 0 bases and J 7 bases, leaving 18 bases between the germline ends. CDR3 nucleotides: TGTGCCAGCAGCCAAGATACCCAGGTTGTGTTGGGTGAAGCTTTCTTT. Translated: CASSQDTQVVLGEAFF.

The CDR3 loop is CASSDRKGGRLGVHEQYF. In DNA form, the CDR3 reads TGTGCCAGCAGTGACCGGAAGGGCGGGAGGCTTGGTGTCCACGAGCAGTACTTC. This chain connects TRBV6-4 to TRBJ2-7; the match to TRBD2 covers 8 bases. V dropped 2 bases and J dropped 5; count of bases not matched to a gene: 17. CDR3 length: 18 residues. CDR1 and CDR2 from the germline V gene are MRHNA and SNTAGT.

The V and J genes are TRBV4-3 and TRBJ2-1, with 12 positions matching TRBD2. CDR1 is LGHNA and CDR2 is YSLEER in the germline V gene. The CDR3 spans 16 residues. V trimming: 5 bases; J trimming: 2 bases; junction bases outside the gene matches: 4. CDR3 protein: CASSARLAGAYNEQFF. In nucleotides, the CDR3 is TGCGCCAGCAGCGCCCGACTAGCGGGAGCCTACAATGAGCAGTTCTTC.

The genes are TRBV2 and TRBJ2-1, with D perhaps TRBD2 (6 bases). V was pared by 10 bases and J by 3 bases, with 13 bases between. The length of the CDR3 is 13 residues. Germline CDR1 and CDR2: SNHLY and FYNNEI. The CDR3 sequence is CAIPQGGYNEQFF. The CDR3 bases are TGTGCCATCCCCCAGGGAGGCTACAATGAGCAGTTCTTC.

This clone was observed a handful of times. The gene calls are TRBV2 and TRBJ2-7, with D possibly TRBD1 on 6 matching bases. The CDR3 spans 15 residues. Deletions cut 2 bases from V and 2 bases from J, with 13 bases between. Germline V gene lookup returns CDR1 SNHLY and CDR2 FYNNEI. The CDR3 region has the DNA TGTGCCAGCAGTGAATACCTACAGGGTCCCTACGAGCAGTACTTC. It is translated as CASSEYLQGPYEQYF.

The V gene is TRBV15, the J gene TRBJ1-5; the D is unclear. Trimming removed 0 bases at V and 9 bases at J, with 12 bases between. This CDR3 has 14 residues. CDR1 LNHNV and CDR2 YYDKDF come from the germline V gene (reference sequence). Here the CDR3 reads CATSRESFSGPQHF. CDR3 in DNA: TGTGCCACCAGCAGAGAATCGTTTTCCGGGCCCCAGCATTTT.